This T cell receptor beta chain appears in the sequencing data of a study of beta chain features in type 1 diabetes. With regard to this clone: As yet, its antigen is unknown.

The CDR3 contains 16 residues. Germline CDR1 reads MGHRA; CDR2 reads YSYEKL. Trimming cost V 0 bases and J 3 bases, with 14 bases left between them. The whole isolated RNA underwent reverse transcription, so sequencing captured expressed TCRB transcripts. Method: immunoSEQ multiplex PCR; TCRdb's copy keeps in-frame clones and lacks some. Here the sample spans approximately 200,000 clones, 9.6% being singletons. General study points: TCRB CDR3s were moderately but significantly shorter in Type 1 diabetes patients in all four CD4+ subsets. Because the template was cDNA, high-expressing cells might be over-represented. There were fewer insertions and more deletions at the VDJ junctions of type 1 diabetes patients. Patients' naive, central memory and Treg TCRB repertoires seemed closer to one another than those of healthy donors.

Source material: naive CD4+ T cells from blood. The chain couples TRBV4-1 to TRBJ1-2; a possible D gene is TRBD1 (6 bases). The receptor was isolated from a woman under 30 in good health. The CDR3 coding sequence is TGCGCCAGCAGCCAAGACTCCACGGGGGGCTACTATGGCTACACCTTC. Translated, it gives CASSQDSTGGYYGYTF.